These 4 T cell receptor beta chains share one sample of origin, sequenced in a study of blood T cell repertoires in COVID-19. The assay was immunoSEQ multiplex PCR, and TCRdb's table has in-frame clones only and misses some. Of 200,000 or so clones listed, approximately 84% are singletons. The source material was peripheral blood. Every receptor here comes from a human donor with acute or convalescent COVID-19. The donor label of this sample is uncertain.

This clone was counted a single time. The chain is built from TRBV5-4 and TRBJ2-1, with 8 bases that match TRBD2. This CDR3 has 16 amino acids. V shed 7 bases and J 2 bases; nucleotides not matched to a gene: 11. CDR1 and CDR2 (germline): SGHNT, YYREEE (reference sequence). The CDR3 protein is CASGGAGGLTYNEQFF. DNA of the CDR3: TGTGCCAGCGGGGGGGCGGGAGGACTTACCTACAATGAGCAGTTCTTC. Using reference TRBV5-4 and TRBJ2-1 for the parts outside the CDR3, the full variable domain is ETGVTQSPTHLIKTRGQQVTLRCSSQSGHNTVSWYQQALGQGPQFIFQYYREEENGRGNFPPRFSGLQFPNYSSELNVNALELDDSALYLCASGGAGGLTYNEQFFGPGTRLTVL.

The genes are TRBV19 and TRBJ2-7; D gene uncertain. CDR3 length equals 15 residues. CDR1 LNHDA and CDR2 SQIVND come from the germline V gene (reference sequence). Trimming removed 1 base from V and 5 bases from J, with 15 bases in between. CDR3 DNA sequence: TGTGCCAGTAGTATAGGTTGGGCCATAAAGCACGAGCAGTACTTC. This gives the protein CASSIGWAIKHEQYF.

This clone has only a few counts. This sequence joins TRBV7-2 and TRBJ2-3; 14 nucleotides agree with TRBD2. Looked up from germline, CDR1 is SGHTA and CDR2 is FQGNSA. The V and J ends lost 7 bases and 2 bases, in that order; junction bases with no gene match: 11. There are 18 residues in the CDR3. CDR3 protein: CASNGLAGGRRATDTQYF. The CDR3 region has the DNA TGTGCCAGCAACGGACTAGCGGGAGGCCGCCGGGCCACAGATACGCAGTATTTT.

V and J are TRBV30 and TRBJ2-7; TRBD1 might be the D (6 bases). CDR1 is GTSNPN and CDR2 is SVGIG in the germline V gene (reference sequence). The CDR3 covers 12 residues. The germline V and J ends were trimmed by 5 bases and 5 bases, with 13 bases remaining between them. The CDR3 region is CAWEGGHNEQYF. The DNA for the CDR3 is TGTGCCTGGGAAGGGGGTCACAACGAGCAGTACTTC.